This TCR beta chain appears in the sequencing data of a study of cytomegalovirus exposure and HLA in healthy donors. The PCR made use of 60 Vbeta and 13 Jbeta primers. Here immunoSEQ multiplex PCR was the method, and the copy in TCRdb shows in-frame clones only, minus some. The sample holds around 220,000 clones; 75% to 85% are singletons and the top ten take 1.4%. Points from the study as a whole: TCR beta chains associated with HLA were, in a later analysis, more clonally expanded than equally common others.

A word on this clone: The antigen is unknown.

Healthy individuals who donated bone marrow served as the donors. The clonotype comes from a girl aged 10 to 17 in good health and CMV-seronegative. The sample taken for sequencing was PBMCs.

DNA of the CDR3: TGTGCCAGCAGCCTGACAGGGGGTAGTGAAAAACTGTTTTTT. This translates into CASSLTGGSEKLFF. The V and J genes are TRBV7-6 and TRBJ1-4; TRBD1 aligns across 9 bases. The CDR3 has 14 amino acids. Trimming cost V 5 bases and J 7 bases; bases outside gene matches: 5. The germline gives CDR1 SGHVS, CDR2 FNYEAQ.